This T cell receptor (beta chain) was found in a study of CD8 T cells in ankylosing spondylitis. MiXCR, run by TCRdb on the 5' RACE reads, gives a single entry per CDR3 protein. The table shows about 540,000 distinct CDR3 sequences, with about 12% occurring only once. Study-level findings and limits: Matched ankylosing spondylitis synovial fluid reportedly contained a significantly enriched population of disease-linked clones. Blood of patients with ankylosing spondylitis appeared to be characterized by a TCR beta motif of several highly homologous variants.

From germline, CDR1 is LGHDT and CDR2 YNNKEL (reference sequence). V lost 6 bases and J 1 base, leaving 16 bases between the germline ends. The CDR3 totals 16 residues. This clonotype showed up just a few times. The antigen is not known. This rearrangement joins TRBV3-1 to TRBJ1-3, with D maybe TRBD1 (5 bases). The sample comprised blood, either unsorted or a sorted T cell fraction (not recorded which). The source of this sequence is a male donor with ankylosing spondylitis. CDR3 nucleotide sequence: TGTGCCAGCAGTTTCGAGAGGGGAGGTTCTGGAAACACCATATATTTT. Its translation is CASSFERGGSGNTIYF. The full variable domain, in which reference TRBV3-1 and TRBJ1-3 provide the parts outside the CDR3, is DTAVSQTPKYLVTQMGNDKSIKCEQNLGHDTMYWYKQDSKKFLKIMFSYNNKELIINETVPNRFSPKSPDKAHLNLHINSLELGDSAVYFCASSFERGGSGNTIYFGEGSWLTVV.